The rows below give T cell receptor beta chains drawn from one sample of a study of T cell repertoires in cytomegalovirus infection. A single record per CDR3 protein comes from TCRdb applying MiXCR to the reads. The data hold 600,000 to 800,000 distinct CDR3 sequences, with approximately 25% observed a single time. Sequencing input: CD8+ T cells from PBMCs. These receptors all come from a human donor in good health (CMV status not recorded). Some clones in this sample may be carry-over from other donors' samples. Both conserved end residues are part of each CDR3. The D gene is left open where the match is weak. The listing skips clone size in some rows; elsewhere it reads once, few, many or a size class.

j_call v_call clone_size d_call cdr3_aa cdr3_nt
TRBJ2-1 TRBV4-3 once . CASSQASYSGSEQFF TGCGCCAGCAGCCAAGCTAGCTATTCGGGGAGTGAGCAGTTCTTC
TRBJ2-7 TRBV12-5 . TRBD1 CASDSGQGHYEQYF TGTGCTAGTGACTCGGGACAGGGCCACTACGAGCAGTACTTC
TRBJ1-2 TRBV7-9 . . CASNDRRNYGYTF TGTGCCAGCAACGACAGGCGGAACTATGGCTACACCTTC
TRBJ2-1 TRBV7-2 many . CASSLLWADEQFF TGTGCCAGCAGCTTACTGTGGGCCGATGAGCAGTTCTTC
TRBJ2-1 TRBV7-9 . TRBD2 CASKAGGPLFPIYNEQFF TGTGCCAGCAAAGCGGGGGGGCCATTATTCCCTATCTACAATGAGCAGTTCTTC
TRBJ2-5 TRBV7-9 . . CASSLAGASLETQYF TGTGCCAGCAGCTTAGCGGGGGCCAGTTTGGAGACCCAGTACTTC
TRBJ2-1 TRBV7-9 few TRBD2 CASSTSGLSYNEQFF TGTGCCAGCAGCACTAGCGGCCTCTCCTACAATGAGCAGTTCTTC
TRBJ2-3 TRBV7-2 . TRBD2 CASSLVPAGGGDTQYF TGTGCCAGCAGCTTAGTCCCAGCGGGGGGCGGGGATACGCAGTATTTT
TRBJ2-2 TRBV6-8 once . CASSLLNGYTGELFF TGTGCCAGCAGCTTACTAAATGGTTACACCGGGGAGCTGTTTTTT
TRBJ2-5 TRBV12-5 few . CASGHLAEGRETQYF TGTGCTAGTGGCCACCTCGCGGAAGGAAGGGAGACCCAGTACTTC
TRBJ1-6 TRBV10-3 . . CAIREANSPLHF TGTGCCATCCGGGAGGCTAATTCACCCCTCCACTTT
TRBJ1-1 TRBV7-2 many . CASSPTARNTEAFF TGTGCCAGCAGCCCTACGGCGAGGAACACTGAAGCTTTCTTT
TRBJ2-1 TRBV6-5 . TRBD2 CASTTGTSGTYNEQFF TGTGCCAGCACCACGGGGACTAGCGGGACCTACAATGAGCAGTTCTTC
TRBJ2-6 TRBV28 . . CASSLLAPGANVLTF TGTGCCAGCAGTCTCTTGGCTCCAGGGGCCAACGTCCTGACTTTC
TRBJ2-2 TRBV27 . . CAVGRTGELFF TGTGCCGTAGGGCGGACCGGGGAGCTGTTTTTT
TRBJ1-1 TRBV2 once . CASREDPTALQNTEAFF TGTGCCAGCAGAGAGGATCCTACGGCCCTTCAGAACACTGAAGCTTTCTTT
TRBJ2-3 TRBV29-1 . TRBD2 CSVDGLAGRVMDTQYF TGCAGCGTTGATGGACTAGCGGGGAGGGTCATGGATACGCAGTATTTT
TRBJ2-5 TRBV2 few . CANYLTDKNWQETQYF TGTGCCAACTACCTCACGGACAAAAATTGGCAAGAGACCCAGTACTTC
TRBJ2-5 TRBV7-6 many . CASRARLGTQYF TGTGCCAGCAGAGCTAGGCTAGGGACCCAGTACTTC
TRBJ2-2 TRBV29-1 few . CSARAGDTLPNTGELFF TGCAGCGCGCGGGCAGGAGATACTTTACCGAACACCGGGGAGCTGTTTTTT
TRBJ2-3 TRBV14 many . CASSQAEGASTDTQYF TGTGCCAGCAGCCAAGCGGAAGGGGCGTCCACAGATACGCAGTATTTT
TRBJ1-2 TRBV9 . . CASSGDIYGYTF TGTGCCAGCAGCGGGGACATCTATGGCTACACCTTC
TRBJ2-1 TRBV6-4 once . CASKFEGFYNEQFF TGTGCCAGCAAATTCGAGGGGTTTTACAATGAGCAGTTCTTC
TRBJ2-4 TRBV7-3 . TRBD1 CASSPGGMAKNIQYF TGTGCCAGCAGCCCAGGGGGCATGGCCAAAAACATTCAGTACTTC
TRBJ1-1 TRBV7-9 many . CASSSTRTASDTEAFF TGTGCCAGCAGCTCCACCCGGACAGCCTCGGACACTGAAGCTTTCTTT
TRBJ2-3 TRBV28 . . CASSSTSYSTDTQYF TGTGCCAGCAGTTCAACTAGCTATAGCACAGATACGCAGTATTTT
TRBJ2-1 TRBV5-6 . TRBD2 CASSLGAGTNYNEQFF TGTGCCAGCAGCTTGGGGGCCGGGACTAACTACAATGAGCAGTTCTTC
TRBJ2-1 TRBV7-3 many TRBD1 CASSPLTGGNEQFF TGTGCCAGCAGCCCCCTGACAGGGGGAAATGAGCAGTTCTTC
TRBJ1-2 TRBV20-1 . . CSASREAGYTF TGCAGTGCCAGCAGGGAGGCGGGCTACACCTTC
TRBJ2-7 TRBV2 . TRBD2 CASSTPRLAQAYEQYF TGTGCCAGCAGCACCCCTCGACTAGCGCAAGCCTACGAGCAGTACTTC
TRBJ2-1 TRBV7-2 many . CASSLERHSDYNEQFF TGTGCCAGCAGCTTAGAAAGGCACAGCGACTACAATGAGCAGTTCTTC
TRBJ2-1 TRBV29-1 . . CSVSNPLLSGVSYNEQFF TGCAGCGTTTCCAACCCCCTTCTTAGCGGAGTCTCCTACAATGAGCAGTTCTTC
TRBJ2-2 TRBV7-6 many TRBD2 CASSSGGPTGELFF TGTGCCAGCAGCTCGGGGGGGCCTACCGGGGAGCTGTTTTTT
TRBJ2-1 TRBV5-1 . . CASSSAGIFYNEQFF TGCGCCAGCAGTTCGGCAGGGATTTTTTACAATGAGCAGTTCTTC
TRBJ1-6 TRBV20-1 . TRBD1 CSARAGQGTNSPLHF TGCAGTGCTAGGGCCGGACAGGGGACTAATTCACCCCTCCACTTT
TRBJ1-2 TRBV10-3 few . CAIRKTYGYTF TGTGCCATCAGGAAGACCTATGGCTACACCTTC
TRBJ1-5 TRBV10-2 . . CASSGRSAGPQHF TGCGCCAGCAGTGGTCGGTCGGCGGGGCCCCAGCATTTT
TRBJ2-1 TRBV2 . TRBD1 CASILWDRGANEQFF TGTGCCAGCATCCTCTGGGACAGGGGGGCCAATGAGCAGTTCTTC
TRBJ2-5 TRBV20-1 . TRBD2 CSARDTAGGQETQYF TGCAGTGCTAGAGATACAGCGGGGGGGCAAGAGACCCAGTACTTC
TRBJ2-2 TRBV7-4 . TRBD1 CASSATGMYTGELFF TGTGCCAGCAGCGCGACAGGGATGTACACCGGGGAGCTGTTTTTT
TRBJ2-1 TRBV20-1 few TRBD2 CSASGLAGVFSYNEQFF TGCAGTGCTAGCGGGCTAGCGGGGGTCTTCTCCTACAATGAGCAGTTCTTC
TRBJ2-2 TRBV28 few TRBD1 CASSQTRDSSGELFF TGTGCCAGCAGTCAAACCAGGGACAGCTCCGGGGAGCTGTTTTTT
TRBJ2-2 TRBV7-9 . . CASSLGSRATGELFF TGTGCCAGCAGCTTAGGGTCCAGGGCCACCGGGGAGCTGTTTTTT